A single sample is the source of the 5 T cell receptor beta chains below, sequenced in a study of blood T cell repertoires in COVID-19. Here immunoSEQ multiplex PCR was the method, and the copy in TCRdb shows in-frame clones only, minus some. The table lists around 130,000 clones, roughly 90% of them singletons. The sequenced sample consisted of peripheral blood. These receptors originate from a man aged 45-60 years with active COVID-19.

This chain links TRBV6-2 or TRBV6-3 with TRBJ2-1, with a weak D call TRBD2 (6 bases). CDR3 length: 18 amino acids. V shed 2 bases and J shed 8 bases, with 25 bases lying between them. CDR1 is MNHEY, CDR2 SVGEGT, per germline. CDR3 nucleotides: TGTGCCAGCAGTTACCCACCTTACCGGGGGACCTTAAGGTATGAGCAGTTCTTC. The encoded protein is CASSYPPYRGTLRYEQFF.

V and J are TRBV6-2 or TRBV6-3 and TRBJ2-1; 12 nucleotides line up with TRBD2. With V trimmed by 4 bases and J by 6 bases, 1 base remained unmatched. The CDR3 totals 14 residues. Germline loops: CDR1 MNHEY, CDR2 SVGEGT. In DNA, the CDR3 is TGTGCCAGCAGTTCTAGCGGGAGGGCCAATGAGCAGTTCTTC. This translates into CASSSSGRANEQFF.

CDR3 nucleotide sequence: TGTGCCACCGAACCCGACAGGGGGGGCAATCAGCCCCAGCATTTT. It codes for CATEPDRGGNQPQHF. V usage is TRBV10-3 and J usage is TRBJ1-5, with TRBD1 matching 9 bases. Germline CDR1 ENHRY, CDR2 SYGVKD. V was clipped by 10 bases and J by 2 bases; unmatched bases: 9. This CDR3 is 15 amino acids long.

The chain joins TRBV6-5 to TRBJ2-1; 7 bases agree with TRBD1. V dropped 5 bases and J dropped 4; count of bases not matched to a gene: 8. The CDR3 contains 15 residues. Per germline, CDR1 MNHEY and CDR2 SVGAGI. The CDR3 is CASSRRDSVYNEQFF. CDR3 nucleotide sequence: TGTGCCAGCAGTCGCCGGGACAGCGTTTACAATGAGCAGTTCTTC.

The chain joins TRBV24-1 to TRBJ2-1, with TRBD2 identical over 7 bases. V gave up 3 bases and J gave up 2 bases; unmatched junction bases: 6. Germline V lookup: CDR1 KGHDR, CDR2 SFDVKD. The CDR3 runs to 16 residues. The chain's CDR3 is CATSDNTGGTYNEQFF. DNA for the CDR3: TGTGCCACCAGTGATAATACGGGGGGAACCTACAATGAGCAGTTCTTC.